This TCR beta chain was documented in a study of cytotoxic CD8 clonotypes in ibrutinib-treated CLL. Study-level results: Public clonotypes proved infrequent, and on treatment they shrank or remained steady. Baseline clonality exceeded age-matched healthy donors and tracked circulating CD8+ T-cell counts. Lymph node repertoires were not studied, and sampling times were unmatched.

Produced via immunoSEQ multiplex PCR; TCRdb's table is partial and in-frame only. The table has about 160,000 clones, roughly 88% seen once. CDR1 and CDR2 (germline): MGHDK, SYGVNS. The length of the CDR3 is 11 residues. In the case of this clone: Antigen unknown.

The starting material was PBMCs, obtained at disease progression, from a patient treated with ibrutinib. This TCR came from a human donor with chronic lymphocytic leukemia. This rearrangement joins TRBV25-1 to TRBJ1-3; D is unclear. This CDR3 reads CEQSSGNTIYF. CDR3 in DNA: TGTGAACAGAGCTCTGGAAACACCATATATTTT.